The rows below give T cell receptor beta chains drawn from one sample of a study of control samples from healthy donors and cancer patients. Data came from immunoSEQ multiplex PCR; TCRdb stores just in-frame clones and leaves some out. The table records some 140,000 clones, roughly 92% of them present only once. Sequenced input: blood. The source of these receptors is a man aged 25-45 years in good health. The CDR3 runs from the conserved cysteine through the conserved F or W. The D gene is left open where the match is weak. Size is omitted from some rows. Given values are once, few, many or a class for expanded clones.

TRBJ1-1	-	-	TRBV14	CASSQDPMGVAEAFF	TGTGCCAGCAGCCAAGATCCGATGGGAGTCGCTGAAGCTTTCTTT
TRBJ2-7	-	-	TRBV28	CASSLGGGGYEQYF	TGTGCCAGCAGTTTGGGAGGGGGCGGGTACGAGCAGTACTTC
TRBJ1-2	-	-	TRBV30	CAWSDVGENYGYTF	TGTGCCTGGAGCGACGTGGGGGAGAACTATGGCTACACCTTC
TRBJ1-3	TRBD1	-	TRBV19	CASSKGQGRRVGNTIYF	TGTGCCAGTTCCAAGGGACAGGGGCGCCGGGTTGGAAACACCATATATTTT
TRBJ2-1	TRBD2	-	TRBV3-1/TRBV3-2	CASSDTSGKNSYNEQFF	TGTGCCAGCAGTGATACTAGCGGAAAGAACTCCTACAATGAGCAGTTCTTC
TRBJ1-2	-	-	TRBV11-2	CASRSTGGYGYTF	TGTGCCAGCAGATCGACAGGCGGCTATGGCTACACCTTC
TRBJ2-3	-	-	TRBV6-4	CASSESSSSTDTQYF	TGTGCCAGCAGTGAATCTAGTTCAAGCACAGATACGCAGTATTTT
TRBJ2-7	-	-	TRBV3-1/TRBV3-2	CASSPGSGEQYF	TGTGCCAGCAGCCCGGGTTCTGGCGAGCAGTACTTC
TRBJ2-1	-	-	TRBV11-2	CASSLDPQGRLNEQFF	TGTGCCAGCAGCTTAGATCCGCAGGGGCGCCTCAATGAGCAGTTCTTC
TRBJ2-1	TRBD1	-	TRBV11-3	CASSLVVGQGAYNEQFF	TGTGCCAGCAGCTTAGTGGTGGGACAGGGGGCCTACAATGAGCAGTTCTTC
TRBJ1-5	-	-	TRBV28	CASSLAGKVILNQPQHF	TGTGCCAGCAGTCTGGCAGGGAAGGTAATCCTAAATCAGCCCCAGCATTTT
TRBJ2-3	TRBD2	-	TRBV15	CATSGDGGGGDTQYF	TGTGCCACCAGCGGGGACGGTGGGGGGGGAGATACGCAGTATTTT
TRBJ2-3	TRBD2	-	TRBV5-1	CASSSGSSTDTQYF	TGCGCCAGCAGTAGCGGGAGTAGCACAGATACGCAGTATTTT
TRBJ2-5	TRBD2	-	TRBV5-8	CASSSGTSGKETQYF	TGTGCCAGCAGCTCAGGGACTAGCGGAAAAGAGACCCAGTACTTC
TRBJ2-7	TRBD2	-	TRBV5-1	CASSYPPGREVPYEQYF	TGCGCCAGCAGCTACCCCCCGGGGCGGGAGGTCCCCTACGAGCAGTACTTC
TRBJ2-3	-	-	TRBV7-2	CASSRRLDTQYF	TGTGCCAGCAGCCGTAGGTTAGATACGCAGTATTTT
TRBJ2-1	TRBD2	-	TRBV27	CASSMTSGKSYNEQFF	TGTGCCAGCAGTATGACTAGCGGGAAGTCCTACAATGAGCAGTTCTTC
TRBJ1-2	-	-	TRBV27	CASSLTRRESYTF	TGTGCCAGCAGTTTAACACGCCGGGAGAGCTACACCTTC
TRBJ1-1	-	-	TRBV30	CAWSVRANTEAFF	TGTGCCTGGAGTGTCCGAGCGAACACTGAAGCTTTCTTT
TRBJ2-7	-	-	TRBV2	CASAGQTSYNYEQYF	TGTGCCAGCGCCGGACAGACATCTTACAATTACGAGCAGTACTTC
TRBJ1-4	TRBD1	-	TRBV5-4	CASSRAAADRELFF	TGTGCCAGCAGCCGGGCGGCGGCCGACAGGGAACTGTTTTTT
TRBJ1-6	-	once	TRBV10-2	CASSESGGRGNNSPLHF	TGCGCCAGCAGTGAGTCCGGGGGGCGCGGTAATAATTCACCCCTCCACTTT
TRBJ1-5	-	-	TRBV28	CASSLPDSSNQPQHF	TGTGCCAGCAGTTTACCCGACAGCAGCAATCAGCCCCAGCATTTT
TRBJ1-6	-	-	TRBV7-2	CASRRGRDDSPLHF	TGTGCCAGCCGCCGGGGCAGGGATGATTCACCCCTCCACTTT
TRBJ1-1	-	-	TRBV20-1	CSATRYTEAFF	TGCAGTGCTACGCGTTACACTGAAGCTTTCTTT
TRBJ1-3	-	-	TRBV5-1	CASSLESIYSGNTIYF	TGCGCCAGCAGCTTGGAATCCATCTACTCTGGAAACACCATATATTTT
TRBJ2-7	-	-	TRBV7-2	CASSFTGRYEQYF	TGTGCCAGCAGCTTCACAGGGAGGTACGAGCAGTACTTC
TRBJ2-1	TRBD2	-	TRBV6-4	CASSALAEPNNEQFF	TGTGCCAGCAGTGCTCTAGCGGAACCCAACAATGAGCAGTTCTTC
TRBJ1-1	TRBD1	-	TRBV19	CASSIEVQGANFVVEAFF	TGTGCCAGTAGTATAGAGGTTCAGGGGGCGAATTTTGTGGTTGAAGCTTTCTTT
TRBJ2-1	-	-	TRBV5-1	CASSLVVGYPYNEQFF	TGCGCCAGCAGCTTGGTAGTAGGGTATCCCTACAATGAGCAGTTCTTC
TRBJ1-5	-	-	TRBV27	CASSHRKGVTGTAYSNQPQHF	TGTGCCAGCAGCCATAGGAAGGGTGTGACAGGAACGGCGTATAGCAATCAGCCCCAGCATTTT
TRBJ1-4	-	-	TRBV7-9	CASSLALSGLGEKLFF	TGTGCCAGCAGCTTAGCGCTTTCGGGGCTCGGCGAAAAACTGTTTTTT
TRBJ2-7	-	-	TRBV6-5	CASSYRVSGPYEQYF	TGTGCCAGCAGTTACCGCGTGTCGGGTCCCTACGAGCAGTACTTC
TRBJ2-7	-	-	TRBV7-9	CASSDERFRAEQYF	TGTGCCAGCAGCGATGAGCGTTTTCGGGCCGAGCAGTACTTC
TRBJ2-5	-	once	TRBV7-9	CASSLAARVQETQYF	TGTGCCAGCAGCTTAGCAGCCCGGGTCCAAGAGACCCAGTACTTC
TRBJ1-5	TRBD1	few	TRBV19	CASSSEGQGRGQPQHF	TGTGCCAGTAGTTCAGAGGGACAGGGGAGAGGGCAGCCCCAGCATTTT
TRBJ1-2	-	-	TRBV15	CATSRDLGQQGIYGYTF	TGTGCCACCAGCAGAGATTTAGGGCAACAGGGAATCTATGGCTACACCTTC
TRBJ2-2	TRBD2	-	TRBV7-8	CASTPGLARLNTGELFF	TGTGCCAGCACCCCGGGACTAGCGAGATTAAACACCGGGGAGCTGTTTTTT
TRBJ2-1	TRBD1	-	TRBV7-9	CASSRTGGSYNEQFF	TGTGCCAGCAGCCGGACAGGGGGCTCCTACAATGAGCAGTTCTTC
TRBJ2-1	TRBD2	-	TRBV9	CASSVGASGRKYNEQFF	TGTGCCAGCAGCGTAGGGGCTAGCGGGAGGAAATACAATGAGCAGTTCTTC
TRBJ2-3	-	few	TRBV6-4	CASSDSPSDTQYF	TGTGCCAGCAGTGACTCCCCTAGCGATACGCAGTATTTT
TRBJ1-1	-	-	TRBV29-1	CSVRETQNTEAFF	TGCAGCGTTCGAGAGACACAAAACACTGAAGCTTTCTTT
TRBJ1-1	-	few	TRBV12-3/TRBV12-4	CASSLRLWLEAFF	TGTGCCAGCAGTTTAAGGTTGTGGCTTGAAGCTTTCTTT
TRBJ1-1	-	-	TRBV6-5	CASGYTEAFF	TGTGCCAGCGGCTACACTGAAGCTTTCTTT
TRBJ2-1	TRBD2	-	TRBV29-1	CSVEGRGLAGDNEQFF	TGCAGCGTTGAAGGCCGGGGACTAGCGGGAGACAATGAGCAGTTCTTC
TRBJ1-1	TRBD1	-	TRBV29-1	CSVKGQGAPPEAFF	TGCAGCGTAAAAGGACAGGGGGCCCCTCCTGAAGCTTTCTTT
TRBJ2-1	-	-	TRBV15	CATSRDYSYNEQFF	TGTGCCACCAGCAGAGACTACTCCTACAATGAGCAGTTCTTC
TRBJ2-2	TRBD1	-	TRBV27	CASRTGQGETGELFF	TGTGCCAGCAGGACCGGACAGGGAGAAACCGGGGAGCTGTTTTTT
TRBJ1-6	-	few	TRBV5-1	CASSLEGGAFGPLHF	TGCGCCAGCAGCTTAGAGGGCGGGGCGTTCGGACCCCTCCACTTT
TRBJ1-4	-	once	TRBV15	CATSRGGAGANEKLFF	TGTGCCACCAGCAGAGGGGGGGCGGGAGCTAATGAAAAACTGTTTTTT